This TCR beta chain was documented in a study of blood T cell repertoires in COVID-19. Study background: Spain, Italy and the United States supplied samples that represented acute and convalescent COVID-19. PBMCs, B-cell-depleted T cells, or T cells provided the cDNA or gDNA that made up the material.

Authors' methods: By means of reference gene primer amplification, nucleated cell counts were estimated. The method was immunoSEQ multiplex PCR; TCRdb's version includes in-frame clones alone and lacks a portion of them. The V and J calls and the clone size are those of that table, but D and trimming were determined from the DNA. Of around 300,000 clones listed, over 75% are singletons. The CDR3 covers 16 residues. With 1 base removed from V and 0 bases from J, the gap between germline ends came to 14 bases. Germline V CDR1 and CDR2: SGHKS, YYEKEE (reference sequence). This chain links TRBV5-5 with TRBJ2-7, with D perhaps matching TRBD1 (5 bases). The receptor comes from a human donor in a cohort sampled during active COVID-19. The sample taken for sequencing was peripheral blood. CDR3 loop: CASSLFGAGSSYEQYF. The CDR3 DNA is TGTGCCAGCAGCTTGTTTGGGGCCGGAAGCTCCTACGAGCAGTACTTC.